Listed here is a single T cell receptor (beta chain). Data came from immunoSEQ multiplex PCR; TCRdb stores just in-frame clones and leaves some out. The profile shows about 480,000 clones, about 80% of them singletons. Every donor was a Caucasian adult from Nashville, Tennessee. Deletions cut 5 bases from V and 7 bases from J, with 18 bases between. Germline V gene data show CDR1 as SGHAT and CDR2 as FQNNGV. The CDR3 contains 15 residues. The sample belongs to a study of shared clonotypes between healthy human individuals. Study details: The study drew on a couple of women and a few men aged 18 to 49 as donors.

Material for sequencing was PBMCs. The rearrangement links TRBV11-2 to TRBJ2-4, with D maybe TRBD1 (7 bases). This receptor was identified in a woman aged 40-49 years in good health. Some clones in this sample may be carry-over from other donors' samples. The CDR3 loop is CASSRAPTGRNIQYF. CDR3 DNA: TGTGCCAGCAGCCGGGCCCCGACAGGGAGGAACATTCAGTACTTC.